Shown below are 11 T cell receptor beta chains from a single sample sequenced in a study of Ad26.COV2.S vaccination and SARS-CoV-2 variants. Measured with immunoSEQ multiplex PCR; TCRdb has only the in-frame clones, and not every one. The sample lists roughly 420,000 clones, roughly 89% occurring once. Treatment in this sample: roughly 18 received Ad26.COV2.S at low or high dose, single or two shots; roughly five received placebo; per-sample allocation not given. All samples were drawn on day 63, counting from the first vaccine or placebo injection. Here the sequenced sample was peripheral blood, taken in a trial of Ad26.COV2.S vaccine versus placebo. The receptors derive from a person aged 18 to 59 who received the Ad26.COV2.S COVID-19 vaccine or a placebo.

V and J are TRBV7-2 and TRBJ2-3, with 16 bases identical to TRBD2. The CDR3 contains 19 residues. The germline CDR1 and CDR2 sequences are SGHTA and FQGNSA. J gave up 6 bases and V 5 bases, and 14 bases lay outside the gene matches. DNA for the CDR3: TGTGCCAGCAGCCCGCTCCCGGGACTAGCGGGAGGGCGAGGGGATACGCAGTATTTT. It encodes CASSPLPGLAGGRGDTQYF.

The chain links TRBV7-2 to TRBJ1-6; 7 bases are shared with TRBD1. The V gene end was trimmed by 3 bases and the J gene end by 0 bases; junction bases not matched to a gene: 5. The germline V gene encodes CDR1 SGHTA and CDR2 FQGNSA. The CDR3 contains 17 residues. CDR3 DNA sequence: TGTGCCAGCAGCTTTTCAGGGGGAGGCTCCTATAATTCACCCCTCCACTTT. Residues: CASSFSGGGSYNSPLHF.

In the case of this clone: Other DNA sequences from this sample encode an identical CDR3 as well. V usage is TRBV18 and J usage is TRBJ2-5, with D possibly being TRBD2 (6 bases). Trimming shortened V by 6 bases and J by 2 bases, and 16 bases separated the two germline ends. Per germline, CDR1 KGHSH and CDR2 LQKENI. This CDR3 contains 15 residues. CDR3 loop: CASSRGGRGQETQYF. As DNA, the CDR3 is TGTGCCAGCTCCCGGGGAGGACGGGGGCAAGAGACCCAGTACTTC. The variable domain in full, completed from reference TRBV18 and TRBJ2-5, reads NAGVMQNPRHLVRRRGQEARLRCSPMKGHSHVYWYRQLPEEGLKFMVYLQKENIIDESGMPKERFSAEFPKEGPSILRIQQVVRGDSAAYFCASSRGGRGQETQYFGPGTRLLVL.

The chain couples TRBV29-1 to TRBJ2-5; D perhaps matches TRBD1 (5 bases). The length of the CDR3 is 13 residues. V shed 5 bases and J shed 2 bases, with 12 bases lying between them. The germline gives CDR1 SQVTM, CDR2 ANQGSEA. CDR3: CSVSGHLQETQYF. The CDR3, as DNA: TGCAGCGTTTCTGGACATCTTCAAGAGACCCAGTACTTC.

V and J are TRBV5-1 and TRBJ2-5, with 12 bases matching TRBD1. Germline V gene data show CDR1 as SGHRS and CDR2 as YFSETQ. J lost 5 bases, V lost 4 bases, and 6 bases had no gene match. This CDR3 is built from 15 residues. This CDR3 is CASSPGTGGAETQYF. CDR3 sequence (DNA): TGCGCCAGCAGCCCGGGGACAGGGGGCGCGGAGACCCAGTACTTC.

The chain carries TRBV4-3 and TRBJ2-3; 7 nucleotides line up with TRBD1. This CDR3 region has 16 residues. CDR1 and CDR2 (germline): LGHNA, YSLEER. V dropped 0 bases and J dropped 3; count of bases not matched to a gene: 6. The CDR3 region is CASSQDRAGGTDTQYF. Written as DNA, the CDR3 is TGCGCCAGCAGCCAAGATCGGGCAGGGGGTACAGATACGCAGTATTTT.

J is TRBJ1-2 and V is TRBV11-3, with unresolved D. V was clipped by 2 bases and J by 4 bases, with 11 bases between them. Germline values: CDR1 SGHNT, CDR2 YENEEA. CDR3 length: 14 residues. For the CDR3, the DNA is TGTGCCAGCAGCTTATCCCCAGGCAGCTATGGCTACACCTTC. Translating it yields CASSLSPGSYGYTF. The full variable domain, rest sourced from reference TRBV11-3 and TRBJ1-2, is EAGVVQSPRYKIIEKKQPVAFWCNPISGHNTLYWYLQNLGQGPELLIRYENEEAVDDSQLPKDRFSAERLKGVDSTLKIQPAELGDSAVYLCASSLSPGSYGYTFGSGTRLTVV.

The chain recombines TRBV6-5 with TRBJ2-1, with a weak D call TRBD2 (5 bases). In germline, CDR1 is MNHEY, CDR2 SVGAGI. V was trimmed by 6 bases and J by 7 bases, leaving 16 bases between them. This CDR3 comprises 14 residues. CDR3 sequence: CASSRTRNENEQFF. DNA of the CDR3: TGTGCCAGCAGCCGCACTAGAAACGAGAATGAGCAGTTCTTC.

The chain has TRBV13 and TRBJ1-6; tentatively, D is TRBD1 (5 bases). V was cut by 2 bases and J by 4 bases, with 9 bases left in between. CDR1 and CDR2 from the germline V gene are PRHDT and FYEKMQ (reference sequence). The CDR3 runs to 15 residues. CDR3 residues: CASSLTTDYNSPLHF. The DNA for the CDR3 is TGTGCCAGCAGCTTAACGACAGATTATAATTCACCCCTCCACTTT.

As regards this clone: A clone one base away is much larger, so this may be a read error. In the same sample, other DNA sequences code for this CDR3. The chain joins TRBV7-3 to TRBJ1-1; perhaps TRBD1 as D (5 bases). Germline V gene sequence: CDR1 SGHTA, CDR2 FQGTGA. The CDR3 totals 13 residues. V lost 0 bases, J lost 4 bases, and 6 bases lay in between. CDR3 DNA sequence: TGTGCCAGCAGCTTAACTGGGGGCACTGAAGCTTTCTTT. Its protein product is CASSLTGGTEAFF.

The chain joins TRBV9 to TRBJ2-1; D may be TRBD1 (6 bases). The CDR3 has 15 amino acids. CDR1 and CDR2 (germline): SGDLS, YYNGEE. V lost 2 bases, J lost 2 bases, and 11 bases lay in between. DNA of the CDR3: TGTGCCAGCAGCGTGGGGGCCCTCCCCTACAATGAGCAGTTCTTC. Protein sequence: CASSVGALPYNEQFF. The full variable domain, its missing parts supplied by reference TRBV9 and TRBJ2-1, is DSGVTQTPKHLITATGQRVTLRCSPRSGDLSVYWYQQSLDQGLQFLIQYYNGEERAKGNILERFSAQQFPDLHSELNLSSLELGDSALYFCASSVGALPYNEQFFGPGTRLTVL.